This T cell receptor (beta chain) was identified during a study of blood T cell repertoires in COVID-19. At the level of the study: Sites across the United States, Italy and Spain contributed samples from acute and convalescent COVID-19. PBMCs, B-cell-depleted T cells, or T cells were the source of the cDNA or gDNA that made up the material.

Original processing notes: How many nucleated cells were present was estimated from reference gene primer amplification. Using immunoSEQ multiplex PCR, the repertoire was profiled, and TCRdb retains in-frame clones only, with some absent. The V and J calls and clone size are taken from that table; D and trimming were inferred from the DNA. This sample yields 45,000 to 65,000 clones, of which about 86% are seen a single time; 4% to 5% belongs to the top ten. CDR3 length: 16 amino acids. V lost 1 base to trimming and J lost 5 bases, with 17 bases between them. CDR1 MDHEN and CDR2 SYDVKM come from the germline V gene.

V and J are TRBV28 and TRBJ2-5, with D possibly TRBD2 on 6 matching bases. The source material was peripheral blood. The TCR originated in an older man with active COVID-19. The CDR3 DNA follows: TGTGCCAGCAGTTTATTACGGGAGTCTCCAAGGGAGACCCAGTACTTC. It codes for CASSLLRESPRETQYF.